This T cell receptor (beta chain) was captured by sequencing in a study of control samples from healthy donors and cancer patients. The CDR3 sequence is 12 residues long. Between the trimmed V and J ends, which lost 4 bases and 2 bases, there was a span of 4 bases. CDR1 is LGHDT, CDR2 YNNKEL, per germline (reference sequence). Sequenced by immunoSEQ multiplex PCR; TCRdb stores in-frame clones only, minus some. Of about 200,000 clones listed, roughly nine tenths are singletons. This clone has only one observation. Specimen: blood. This TCR was recovered from a man in his thirties or forties in good health. The chain couples TRBV3-1 (or the pseudogene TRBV3-2) to TRBJ2-3; D uncertain. The CDR3 region has the DNA TGTGCCAGCAGCCTATTCACAGATACGCAGTATTTT. It yields the protein CASSLFTDTQYF.